This entry is about one T cell receptor beta chain. Its antigen is unknown. Base quality data are lacking; no much larger clone is found one base away. The data are from a study of CD4 and CD8 cells across lung adenocarcinoma regions (dated by TCRdb to the late 2010s). In terms of the full investigation: Intratumor heterogeneity of the T cell receptor repertoire was examined by comparing tumor centers with tumor margins.

Per the germline V gene (reference sequence), LGHDT is the CDR1 and YNNKEL is the CDR2. The CDR3 measures 15 amino acids from cysteine to phenylalanine. Just CDR3 DNA is preserved here, 45 bases in frame from base 1. The donors were patients who had localized lung adenocarcinoma, which is a subtype of non-small cell lung cancer. The centers of localized lung adenocarcinomas were where the samples came from. For TCR repertoire analysis, CD8+ T cells from tumor tissue were profiled apart from CD4+ T cells. The library was produced with PCR. The run used a HiSeq X Ten. TCRdb passed the public sequencing reads through fastp at Q25 and MiXCR, retaining productive beta sequences. A single entry per CDR3 protein holds the most common genes and DNA from its merged rows. The sample yields 20,000 to 30,000 distinct CDR3 sequences; 45% to 50% were counted once. In total, the top ten clones hold around 50% of the sample.

The specimen sequenced was CD8+ T cells from the center of a lung tumor. Interpreted using the paper, the cell subset or site label stands for: tumor center region. The rearranged chain carries TRBV3-1 and TRBJ2-1, with 8 bases aligning to TRBD2. The assigned J gene may be wrong: the sequence end matches TRBJ2-7 better. The receptor was derived from a male donor with lung adenocarcinoma. The CD4 and CD8 labels of this study may be unreliable. The CDR3 protein is CASSQEVAGYHEQYF. The bases read TGTGCCAGCAGCCAAGAAGTAGCGGGATACCACGAGCAGTACTTC.